The 10 T cell receptor beta chains reported below all come from one sample, sequenced in a study of blood T cell repertoires in COVID-19. Sequencing used immunoSEQ multiplex PCR; TCRdb keeps in-frame clones, though not all of them. Of about 170,000 clones detected, around 83% appear once; the ten largest clones hold 15% to 20%. Input material: peripheral blood. All receptors come from a woman in her sixties or seventies who had recovered from COVID-19.

This clone appeared a single time. The V and J genes are TRBV9 and TRBJ2-2, with 10 bases identical to TRBD2. This CDR3 has 16 residues. Germline CDR1 reads SGDLS; CDR2 reads YYNGEE. V lost 4 bases, J lost 2 bases, and 5 bases stayed unmatched. The CDR3 reads CASSLWTSGNTGELFF. The CDR3 DNA reads TGTGCCAGCAGCCTATGGACTAGCGGAAACACCGGGGAGCTGTTTTTT.

The chain couples TRBV10-1 to TRBJ2-2; possibly TRBD2 for D (5 bases). Germline values: CDR1 WNHNN, CDR2 SYGVQD (reference sequence). V was clipped by 0 bases and J by 11 bases, with 13 bases between them. The CDR3 contains 14 residues. CDR3 nucleotides: TGCGCCAGCAGTGAGTCGAGGGTCACGGGTGAGCTGTTTTTT. The encoded protein is CASSESRVTGELFF.

V is TRBV12-3 or TRBV12-4 and J is TRBJ2-7; no firm D call. Trimming cost V 6 bases and J 6 bases, with 9 bases left between them. The length of the CDR3 is 11 residues. The CDR3, as DNA: TGTGCCAGCAGCCTTGGCCCCGAGCAGTACTTC. It translates to CASSLGPEQYF.

V and J are TRBV7-2 and TRBJ2-2; TRBD2 agrees at 10 bases. CDR1 and CDR2 from the germline V gene are SGHTA and FQGNSA. V trimming: 5 bases; J trimming: 6 bases; junction bases outside the gene matches: 3. The CDR3 runs 14 residues. DNA of the CDR3: TGTGCCAGCAGCGCTAGCGGGAGTCCCGGGGAGCTGTTTTTT. Translation gives CASSASGSPGELFF.

The rearrangement uses TRBV5-1 and TRBJ1-1; the match to TRBD1 covers 8 bases. The CDR3 contains 16 residues. The trim removed 0 bases at V and 0 bases at J, leaving 4 bases unmatched. Germline CDR1 is SGHRS and CDR2 is YFSETQ. This chain's CDR3 is CASSLVAGGLNTEAFF. The CDR3 DNA reads TGCGCCAGCAGCTTGGTGGCAGGGGGCTTGAACACTGAAGCTTTCTTT.

The chain employs TRBV2 and TRBJ1-5, with TRBD1 matching over 7 bases. The germline CDR1 and CDR2 sequences are SNHLY and FYNNEI. Trimming removed 10 bases from V and 7 bases from J; junction bases left unmatched: 10. This CDR3 has 13 residues. CDR3 sequence (DNA): TGTGCCACCGGGGCAGGGGGTAGGCAGCCCCAGCATTTT. Protein sequence: CATGAGGRQPQHF.

The chain combines TRBV7-9 with TRBJ1-5, with TRBD1 matching 8 bases. The CDR3 consists of 16 residues. Losses at the gene ends were 3 bases for V and 5 bases for J; bases not matched to a gene: 9. Germline V gene sequence: CDR1 SEHNR, CDR2 FQNEAQ (reference sequence). CDR3 DNA: TGTGCCAGCAGCTTGGGGCCCAGGGGGCACCATCAGCCCCAGCATTTT. Amino acids: CASSLGPRGHHQPQHF.

The rearrangement links TRBV5-1 to TRBJ1-1, with 7 nucleotides matching TRBD1. In germline, CDR1 is SGHRS, CDR2 YFSETQ. V lost 5 bases to trimming and J lost 0 bases; unmatched junction nucleotides: 10. The CDR3 is 16 amino acids. For the CDR3, the DNA is TGCGCCAGCAGAGGAGGACAGGTCACCATGAACACTGAAGCTTTCTTT. Translation gives CASRGGQVTMNTEAFF.

The gene calls are TRBV5-1 and TRBJ2-7, with TRBD1 identical over 9 bases. The germline V gene has CDR1 SGHRS and CDR2 YFSETQ. The V and J ends lost 4 bases and 4 bases, in that order; junction bases with no gene match: 6. CDR3 length: 14 residues. CDR3 sequence (DNA): TGCGCCAGCAGCCGGGACAGGGTGGGGTACGAGCAGTACTTC. Its protein is CASSRDRVGYEQYF.

This chain uses TRBV6-5 with TRBJ1-2; D uncertain. The CDR3 has 13 residues. V lost 6 bases and J lost 3, with 11 bases in between. Germline CDR1 and CDR2: MNHEY and SVGAGI. The CDR3, as DNA: TGTGCCAGCAGCGGGAGGTTGGACTATGGCTACACCTTC. This codes for CASSGRLDYGYTF.